This entry describes one T cell receptor (beta chain). Its antigen is not identified. The record originates from a study of T cells after yellow fever vaccination. The germline V gene encodes CDR1 WNHNN and CDR2 SYGVQD (reference sequence). V was trimmed by 4 bases and J by 0 bases, leaving 10 bases between them. This CDR3 has 15 amino acids. In TCRdb, the 5' RACE reads were re-called with MiXCR into one record per CDR3 protein. Here the sample spans some 670,000 distinct CDR3 sequences, 9% to 15% being singletons. Overall study findings and caveats: Peak timing came faster in the weaker secondary response, day 5 versus 15. Just a small share of clonotypes turned up in the CD4 compartment as well as the CD8 compartment.

This clonotype was obtained from a man aged 25 to 45 who received the YFV17D yellow fever vaccine. The V and J genes are TRBV10-1 and TRBJ2-1; unclear D gene. This specimen was PBMCs, taken on the day of the yellow fever booster vaccination. CDR3 coding DNA: TGCGCCAGCAGTGTTGGATTGAGCTCCTACAATGAGCAGTTCTTC. It codes for CASSVGLSSYNEQFF.